This T cell receptor beta chain was identified in a study of blood T cell repertoires in COVID-19 (dated by TCRdb to 2019 to 2021). General notes on the study: Collaborator samples came from the United States, Italy and Spain and covered acute and convalescent phases of COVID-19. A de-identified subject ID, COVID-19 status, age in years and sex were almost always included in the sample metadata. The repertoires were released in a freely available public database meant as a resource for research on the immune response to SARS-CoV-2. HLA class I and class II types, where available, came from metadata supplied by the sample provider rather than from assay-based typing. The material from the prospective study consisted of cDNA or gDNA derived from T cells, B-cell-depleted T cells, or PBMCs. Deeply sampled blood TCRbeta repertoires from subjects exposed to, actively infected with, or recovered from COVID-19 were included in the dataset. The samples were drawn from two sources: the first 160 participants of the ongoing ImmuneRACE study, and over 1,000 subjects contributed by 6 global collaborators.

Points the paper makes about the study in general: The quantity of clinical and demographic metadata differed by source and by participant and was supplied without curation.

The CDR3 goes from the cysteine to the phenylalanine over 16 residues. The kept DNA is CDR3 alone, 48 bases in frame from the first base. The junction carries 13 bases between V and J, which are trimmed by 1 base and 1 base respectively. For CDR1 and CDR2, the germline V gene lists SGHAT and FQNNGV. Whole blood was collected in K2EDTA tubes by collaborating institutions according to the institutions' own protocols. For TCRbeta analysis, collaborators shipped samples in one of three forms: frozen whole blood, isolated PBMCs, or DNA extracted from either of those sample types. A word on this clone: Its antigen remains undetermined. The record has no base qualities; no much larger clone is one base away.

TCRbeta CDR3 regions were amplified from genomic DNA using the immunoSEQ Assay, a bias-controlled multiplex PCR. In the paper's pipeline: The number of nucleated cells in each sample was estimated by amplification of reference gene primers within the assay. To quantify the absolute abundance of each unique TCRbeta CDR3 rearrangement, sequence reads were collapsed and filtered. For each sample, productive Simpson clonality was calculated by taking the square root of Simpson's diversity index across productive rearrangements. TCRdb took over this immuneACCESS table, retaining in-frame rearrangements with V and J assigned. Such tables are incomplete; in checked studies, under half of the missing clones stem from an unresolved V gene, and the remainder is unexplained. D and trimming come from the DNA, and the V and J calls and clone size come from that table. Here the sample has 120,000 or so clones; under 85% occur a single time. The ten most abundant clones make up about an eighth of the sample.

The chain was built from TRBV11-2 and TRBJ1-1, with a weak D call of TRBD1 (6 bases match). The receptor was derived from a man between 60 and 75 years old with acute or convalescent COVID-19. Sample: peripheral blood. CDR3 sequence: CASSLGLTRGNTEAFF. At the DNA level, the sequence is TGTGCCAGCAGCTTAGGCCTCACCAGGGGGAACACTGAAGCTTTCTTT.